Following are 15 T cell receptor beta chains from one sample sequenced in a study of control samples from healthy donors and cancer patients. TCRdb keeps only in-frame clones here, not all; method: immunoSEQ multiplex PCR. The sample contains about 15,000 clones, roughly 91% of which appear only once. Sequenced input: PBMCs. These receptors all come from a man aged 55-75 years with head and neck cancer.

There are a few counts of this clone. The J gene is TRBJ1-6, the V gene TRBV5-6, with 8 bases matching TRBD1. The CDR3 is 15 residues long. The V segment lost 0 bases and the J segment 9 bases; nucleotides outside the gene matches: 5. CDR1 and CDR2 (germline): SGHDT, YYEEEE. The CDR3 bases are TGTGCCAGCAGCTTGGGGGGGACAGGCGGTTCACCCCTCCACTTT. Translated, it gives CASSLGGTGGSPLHF. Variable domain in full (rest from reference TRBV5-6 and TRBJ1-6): DAGVTQSPTHLIKTRGQQVTLRCSPKSGHDTVSWYQQALGQGPQFIFQYYEEEERQRGNFPDRFSGHQFPNYSSELNVNALLLGDSALYLCASSLGGTGGSPLHFGNGTRLTVT.

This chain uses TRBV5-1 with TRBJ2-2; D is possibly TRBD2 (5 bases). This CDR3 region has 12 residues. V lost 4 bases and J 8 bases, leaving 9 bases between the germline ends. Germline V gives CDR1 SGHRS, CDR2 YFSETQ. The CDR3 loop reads CASSRRRGELFF. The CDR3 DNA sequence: TGCGCCAGCAGCCGGAGGAGAGGGGAGCTGTTTTTT.

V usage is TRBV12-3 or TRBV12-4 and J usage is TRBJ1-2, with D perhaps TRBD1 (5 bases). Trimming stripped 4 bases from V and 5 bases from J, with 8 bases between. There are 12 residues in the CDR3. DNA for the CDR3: TGTGCCAGCAGTTACCAGGGTTATGGCTACACCTTC. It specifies CASSYQGYGYTF.

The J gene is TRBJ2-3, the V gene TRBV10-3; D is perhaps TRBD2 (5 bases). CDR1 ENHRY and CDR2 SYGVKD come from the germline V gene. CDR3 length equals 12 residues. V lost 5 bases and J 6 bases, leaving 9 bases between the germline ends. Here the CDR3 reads CAISKGGDTQYF. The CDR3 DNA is TGTGCCATCAGTAAGGGCGGGGATACGCAGTATTTT.

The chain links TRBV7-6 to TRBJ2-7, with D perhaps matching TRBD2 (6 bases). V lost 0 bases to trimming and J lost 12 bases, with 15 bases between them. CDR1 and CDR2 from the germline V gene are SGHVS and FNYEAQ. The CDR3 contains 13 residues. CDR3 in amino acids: CASSLALGQEGYF. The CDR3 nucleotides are TGTGCCAGCAGCTTAGCGCTGGGGCAGGAGGGGTACTTC.

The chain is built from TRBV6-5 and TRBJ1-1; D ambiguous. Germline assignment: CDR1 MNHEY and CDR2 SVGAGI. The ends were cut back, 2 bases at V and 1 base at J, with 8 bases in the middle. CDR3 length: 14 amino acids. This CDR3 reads CASSYNPANTEAFF. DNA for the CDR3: TGTGCCAGCAGTTACAACCCAGCGAACACTGAAGCTTTCTTT.

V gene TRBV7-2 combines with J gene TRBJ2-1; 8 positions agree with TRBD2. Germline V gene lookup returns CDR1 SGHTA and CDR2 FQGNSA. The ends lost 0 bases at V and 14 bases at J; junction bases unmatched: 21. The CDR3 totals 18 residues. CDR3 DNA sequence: TGTGCCAGCAGCTTAGCGTCGAGGGCCTTCCAGACCGGGGGGGCGGAGTTCTTC. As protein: CASSLASRAFQTGGAEFF.

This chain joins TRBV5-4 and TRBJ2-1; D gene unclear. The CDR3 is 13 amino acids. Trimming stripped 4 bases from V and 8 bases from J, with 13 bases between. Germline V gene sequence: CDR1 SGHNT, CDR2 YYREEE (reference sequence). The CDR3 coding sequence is TGTGCCAGCAGCCCCGGAAGAGGTGATGAGCAGTTCTTC. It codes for CASSPGRGDEQFF.

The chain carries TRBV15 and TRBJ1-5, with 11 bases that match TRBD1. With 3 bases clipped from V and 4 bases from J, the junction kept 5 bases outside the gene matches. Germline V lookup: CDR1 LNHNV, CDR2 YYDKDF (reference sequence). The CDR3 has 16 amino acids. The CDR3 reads CATSRPGTGGNQPQHF. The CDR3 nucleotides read TGTGCCACCAGCAGGCCCGGGACAGGGGGGAATCAGCCCCAGCATTTT.

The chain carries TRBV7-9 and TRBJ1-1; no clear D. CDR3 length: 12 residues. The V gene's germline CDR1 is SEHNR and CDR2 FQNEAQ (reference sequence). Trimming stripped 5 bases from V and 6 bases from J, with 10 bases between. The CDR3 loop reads CASSPWVSEAFF. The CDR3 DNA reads TGTGCCAGCAGCCCTTGGGTTTCTGAAGCTTTCTTT.

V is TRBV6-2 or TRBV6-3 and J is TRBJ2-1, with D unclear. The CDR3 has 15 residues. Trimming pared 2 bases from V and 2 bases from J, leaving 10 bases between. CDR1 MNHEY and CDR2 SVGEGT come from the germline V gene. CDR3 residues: CASSYLGTAYNEQFF. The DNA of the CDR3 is TGTGCCAGCAGTTACCTCGGAACAGCCTACAATGAGCAGTTCTTC.

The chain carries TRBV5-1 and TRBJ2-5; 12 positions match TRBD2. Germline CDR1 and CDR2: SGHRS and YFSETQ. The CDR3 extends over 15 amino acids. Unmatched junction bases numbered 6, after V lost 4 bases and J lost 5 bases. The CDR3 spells CASSATSGGRETQYF. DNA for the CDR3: TGCGCCAGCAGCGCCACTAGCGGGGGGCGGGAGACCCAGTACTTC.

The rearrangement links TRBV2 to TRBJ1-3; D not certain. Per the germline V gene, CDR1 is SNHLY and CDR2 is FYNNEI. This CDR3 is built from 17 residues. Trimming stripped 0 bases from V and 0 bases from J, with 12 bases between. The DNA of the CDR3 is TGTGCCAGCAGTGAAGCGGGTTGGGGAAACTCTGGAAACACCATATATTTT. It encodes CASSEAGWGNSGNTIYF.

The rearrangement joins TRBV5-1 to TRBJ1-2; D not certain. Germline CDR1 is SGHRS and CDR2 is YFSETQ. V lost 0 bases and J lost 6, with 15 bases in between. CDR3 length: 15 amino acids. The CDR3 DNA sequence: TGCGCCAGCAGCTTGGATTCCGGTGGTTGGGATGGCTACACCTTC. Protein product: CASSLDSGGWDGYTF.

The CDR3 region has the DNA TGCAGTGCTAGTGGGACAGGTCAAGAGACCCAGTACTTC. Its protein product is CSASGTGQETQYF. The chain is built from TRBV20-1 and TRBJ2-5; 8 bases line up with TRBD1. The CDR3 consists of 13 residues. Germline CDR1 DFQATT, CDR2 SNEGSKA (reference sequence). The V segment lost 3 bases and the J segment 2 bases; nucleotides outside the gene matches: 2.